This TCR beta chain was identified during a study of T cells in Graves' hyperthyroidism and ophthalmopathy. The CDR3 regions of TCR beta were amplified from RNA transcripts. First-round RT-PCR with HTBI primers amplified the TCR CDR3 region. TCRdb itself ran the multiplex PCR reads through MiXCR, one entry per CDR3 protein. The data contain some 570,000 distinct CDR3 sequences, 14% of them singletons. Clinical Activity Scores of at least 3, NOSPECS grades of at least 4 and durations under 3 months characterized ophthalmopathy patients. Clinical symptoms, serum thyroxine, TRAb, thyroid ultrasound and orbital computed tomography informed diagnoses. This clonotype was counted ten times or more. This CDR3 has 15 residues. Trimming shortened V by 0 bases and J by 0 bases, and 9 bases separated the two germline ends. Germline CDR1 and CDR2: SGHDN and FVKESK.

Sequenced: blood. This sequence was found in a woman aged 18 to 35 with Graves' ophthalmopathy. V usage is TRBV14 and J usage is TRBJ2-7; D is possibly TRBD1 or TRBD2 (5 bases each). CDR3 protein: CASSQDSGGSYEQYF. CDR3 DNA: TGTGCCAGCAGCCAAGATAGTGGGGGCTCCTACGAGCAGTACTTC.